These 2 T cell receptor beta chains were sequenced from one sample in a study of monozygotic twins with cystic fibrosis. Data came from immunoSEQ multiplex PCR; TCRdb stores just in-frame clones and leaves some out. In the table there are about 9,500 clones, 97% to 99% of which are singletons. Sequenced material: blood. These receptors were obtained from a girl aged 2-9 years with cystic fibrosis.

The rearrangement uses TRBV2 and TRBJ1-2; 7 bases fit TRBD1. The CDR3 loop spans 10 amino acids. The germline gives CDR1 SNHLY, CDR2 FYNNEI. The CDR3 nucleotides read TGTGTCAGGGACAGCTATGGCTACACCTTC. As protein: CVRDSYGYTF.

This clone has only one observation. The V and J genes are TRBV2 and TRBJ2-7; a possible D gene is TRBD1 (6 bases). With 6 bases removed from V and 0 bases from J, the gap between germline ends came to 12 bases. Germline V gene sequence: CDR1 SNHLY, CDR2 FYNNEI. The CDR3 sequence is 14 residues long. This CDR3 reads CASSKGHRSYEQYF. The CDR3 DNA follows: TGTGCCAGCAGCAAGGGACATCGCTCCTACGAGCAGTACTTC.